A selection of T cell receptor beta chains follows, all from one sample in a study of blood T cells in healthy people across ages. MiXCR was run by TCRdb on the 5' RACE reads, yielding one entry per CDR3 protein. The sample holds hundreds of thousands of distinct CDR3 sequences; about 34% are singletons and the top ten take just over 15%. The material sequenced was blood. The source of these receptors is a woman of 80 years or more in good health. Each CDR3 is given with its conserved first and last residue. The D gene is left open where the match is weak. Clone size appears in some rows only: once, few, many, or a class for an expanded clone.

>TRBD1|many|TRBV6-5|TRBJ2-4|13
CASRRQGAFSQYF
TGTGCCAGCAGGAGACAGGGGGCGTTTTCCCAGTACTTC
>.|many|TRBV6-5|TRBJ2-3|14
CASSSGVKTDTQYF
TGTGCCAGCAGTTCAGGGGTTAAGACAGATACGCAGTATTTT
>.|many|TRBV5-1|TRBJ2-1|17
CASSLVGVAETYNEQFF
TGCGCCAGCAGCTTGGTTGGGGTAGCGGAAACCTACAATGAGCAGTTCTTC
>TRBD1|.|TRBV4-2|TRBJ2-3|14
CASSQAPGTDAQYF
TGTGCCAGCAGCCAAGCCCCGGGGACAGATGCGCAGTATTTT
>.|.|TRBV4-1|TRBJ1-4|15
CASSSGWSGYEKLFF
TGCGCCAGCAGCTCGGGATGGTCTGGTTATGAAAAACTGTTTTTT
>.|.|TRBV5-1|TRBJ1-1|13
CASSLVVGSEAFF
TGCGCCAGCAGCTTGGTAGTGGGCAGTGAAGCTTTCTTT
>.|many|TRBV6-1|TRBJ1-6|16
CASAPQPTAGGSPLHF
TGTGCCAGCGCGCCCCAGCCAACAGCGGGAGGCTCACCCCTCCACTTT
>TRBD1|.|TRBV5-6|TRBJ1-1|14
CASSETGQGPAAFF
TGTGCCAGCAGCGAGACTGGACAGGGCCCTGCAGCTTTCTTT
>.|.|TRBV7-8|TRBJ2-4|15
CASSSDRLAKNIQYF
TGTGCCAGCAGCTCGGACAGATTAGCCAAAAACATTCAGTACTTC
>.|once|TRBV7-3|TRBJ2-3|16
CASSPRTSFSTDTQYF
TGTGCCAGCAGCCCAAGGACCTCCTTCAGCACAGATACGCAGTATTTT
>.|many|TRBV12-3/TRBV12-4|TRBJ2-3|14
CASTTGGGSDTQYF
TGTGCCAGCACCACTGGAGGGGGTTCAGATACGCAGTATTTT
>TRBD1|.|TRBV30|TRBJ2-7|14
CAWSKGQGYNEQYF
TGTGCCTGGAGTAAGGGACAGGGCTACAATGAGCAGTACTTC
>TRBD1|many|TRBV10-3|TRBJ2-1|12
CAIRTGGNEQFF
TGTGCCATCCGGACAGGGGGCAATGAGCAGTTCTTC
>.|.|TRBV10-3|TRBJ1-1|14
CAITEGVTNTEAFF
TGTGCCATCACGGAGGGAGTAACGAACACTGAAGCTTTCTTT
>TRBD2|.|TRBV10-3|TRBJ2-5|15
CAISNPGGTQETQYF
TGTGCCATCAGCAACCCCGGGGGGACTCAAGAGACCCAGTACTTC
>TRBD1|many|TRBV7-9|TRBJ1-2|15
CASSFPQGGNYGYTF
TGTGCCAGCAGCTTCCCCCAGGGGGGGAACTATGGCTACACCTTC
>TRBD1|many|TRBV6-1|TRBJ2-5|16
CASRKPTGGKGETQYF
TGTGCCAGCAGGAAGCCGACAGGGGGGAAGGGAGAGACCCAGTACTTC
>.|once|TRBV4-2|TRBJ2-1|15
CASSEGGVYGDEQFF
TGTGCCAGCAGTGAAGGAGGGGTCTATGGGGATGAGCAGTTCTTC
>TRBD1|.|TRBV2|TRBJ1-1|16
CASSEAGNSGGALAFF
TGTGCCAGCAGTGAGGCTGGCAACTCAGGGGGCGCTCTTGCTTTCTTT
>.|.|TRBV20-1|TRBJ1-1|15
CSASRPGPWNTEAFF
TGCAGTGCTTCACGCCCCGGGCCCTGGAACACTGAAGCTTTCTTT
>TRBD2|many|TRBV20-1|TRBJ2-3|16
CSAPNSRGGSTDTQYF
TGCAGTGCCCCCAACTCCCGGGGGGGTAGCACAGATACGCAGTATTTT
>.|many|TRBV20-1|TRBJ2-3|15
CSASRLEESTDTQYF
TGCAGTGCTAGCAGATTAGAAGAGAGCACAGATACGCAGTATTTT
>TRBD1|.|TRBV6-5|TRBJ1-2|16
CASSGLDRGSNYGYTF
TGTGCCAGCAGTGGACTGGACAGGGGATCAAACTATGGCTACACCTTC
>TRBD2|few|TRBV29-1|TRBJ2-3|14
CSVAFVGGTDTQYF
TGCAGCGTTGCCTTCGTGGGAGGGACAGATACGCAGTATTTT
>.|many|TRBV10-3|TRBJ2-3|12
CAISDLTDTQYF
TGTGCCATCAGTGACCTCACAGATACGCAGTATTTT
>.|few|TRBV20-1|TRBJ1-1|14
CSASGTRGNAEAFF
TGCAGTGCTAGCGGGACTCGGGGAAACGCTGAAGCTTTCTTT
>.|once|TRBV20-1|TRBJ2-1|14
CSARDRQAVSEQFF
TGCAGTGCTAGAGATCGACAGGCAGTTTCTGAGCAGTTCTTC
>.|.|TRBV7-2|TRBJ2-3|14
CASSSEGGTDTQYF
TGTGCCAGCAGCTCGGAGGGGGGCACAGATACGCAGTATTTT